Presented here are 2 T cell receptor beta chains from one specimen sequenced in a study of shared clonotypes between healthy human individuals. Using immunoSEQ multiplex PCR, the repertoire was profiled, and TCRdb retains in-frame clones only, with some absent. Of about 2.4 million clones in the sample, 93% were seen once. The specimen sequenced was naive CD4+ T cells from PBMCs. Documented subset: CD45RA+ positively selected. The receptors come from a man between 18 and 35 years old in good health. Some clones in this sample may be carry-over from other donors' samples.

This rearrangement joins TRBV14 to TRBJ2-7, with D perhaps TRBD1 (5 bases). V was cut by 6 bases and J by 12 bases, with 21 bases left in between. Germline assignment: CDR1 SGHDN and CDR2 FVKESK. The CDR3 is 13 amino acids. This chain's CDR3 is CASRPWGSRESYF. CDR3 in DNA: TGTGCCAGCAGACCCTGGGGTAGCAGGGAATCGTACTTC.

The chain carries TRBV15 and TRBJ1-1; D is perhaps TRBD1 (5 bases). Trimming pared 3 bases from V and 1 base from J, leaving 9 bases between. The CDR3 totals 14 residues. CDR1 is LNHNV, CDR2 YYDKDF, per germline (reference sequence). The CDR3 is CATSRRGRNTEAFF. CDR3 in DNA: TGTGCCACCAGCAGGAGGGGCAGGAACACTGAAGCTTTCTTT.